The clone carrying this T cell receptor (beta chain) appeared once. Antigen unknown. Treatment reported: oral pan-JAK inhibitor, 5-10 mg twice daily. Reverse transcribed after extraction, RNA yielded cDNA as the sequencing template. Here immunoSEQ multiplex PCR was the method, and the copy in TCRdb shows in-frame clones only, minus some. The sample lists approximately 160,000 clones; less than 70% were seen once. V lost 5 bases and J 1 base, leaving 11 bases between the germline ends. CDR1 is SQVTM, CDR2 ANQGSEA, per germline. The CDR3 consists of 13 residues. The sample originates from a study of CD8+ T cells in alopecia areata. Study-level findings and limits: Uncertainty about whether baseline CD8+ expansion is linked to response remains, with one nonresponder. Treatment with tofacitinib significantly lowered scalp clonality and reduced expanded CD8+ clones among the top 100.

The chain recombines TRBV29-1 with TRBJ1-1; D unclear. This receptor was identified in a human donor with alopecia areata. Here the sequenced sample was CD4+ T cells sorted from blood, taken at week 24, from a patient treated with tofacitinib. In DNA, the CDR3 is TGCAGCGTTTCCGACGGGCCGAACACTGAAGCTTTCTTT. Its translation: CSVSDGPNTEAFF.